This paragraph covers one T cell receptor (beta chain) sequence. The assay was immunoSEQ multiplex PCR, and TCRdb's table has in-frame clones only and misses some. The data hold millions of clones, with around 95% observed a single time. This sample was taken from a study of shared clonotypes between healthy human individuals. Germline V gene sequence: CDR1 LGHNA, CDR2 YSLEER. V lost 4 bases, J lost 3 bases, and 8 bases stayed unmatched. This CDR3 region has 16 residues. All of the donors resided in Nashville, Tennessee, and each was a Caucasian adult. The sequenced material came from naive CD4+ T cells sorted from blood. Subset denoted: CD45RA+ positively selected. The TCR sequence derives from a man between 18 and 29 years old in good health. The chain links TRBV4-3 to TRBJ2-1, with 8 bases matching TRBD2. Here the CDR3 reads CASSRERETSYNEQFF. The CDR3 bases are TGCGCCAGCAGCCGAGAGCGGGAGACCAGCTACAATGAGCAGTTCTTC.